These 13 T cell receptor beta chains were all obtained from the same sample, sequenced in a study of OX40 agonist ivuxolimab in advanced cancers. Clones were sequenced by immunoSEQ multiplex PCR, and TCRdb holds only the in-frame ones, with some missing. This table holds some 70,000 clones, approximately 87% found once. The material sequenced was CD4+ or CD8+ T cells sorted from blood, taken in a trial of the OX40 agonist ivuxolimab. These receptors originate from an adult with an advanced solid tumor such as melanoma, head and neck, liver or kidney cancer.

This chain connects TRBV7-2 to TRBJ1-4; D uncertain. Trimming took off 3 bases at V and 8 bases at J, with 10 bases between the two ends. The length of the CDR3 is 13 residues. The V gene's germline CDR1 is SGHTA and CDR2 FQGNSA. The CDR3 region has the DNA TGTGCCAGCAGCTTCGGGTTAGGAGAAAAACTGTTTTTT. Amino acids: CASSFGLGEKLFF.

The chain combines TRBV9 with TRBJ1-2, with a weak D call TRBD1 (6 bases). Germline CDR1 SGDLS, CDR2 YYNGEE. The CDR3 is made up of 16 amino acids. Trimming pared 3 bases from V and 1 base from J, leaving 16 bases between. CDR3 coding DNA: TGTGCCAGCAGCGCACATCGGGACATCTATAACTATGGCTACACCTTC. Translated: CASSAHRDIYNYGYTF.

The chain is built from TRBV6-1 and TRBJ2-7; a possible D gene is TRBD2 (5 bases). Trimming left V 5 bases short and J 3 bases short, with 14 bases between. This CDR3 comprises 14 residues. From germline, CDR1 is MNHNS and CDR2 SASEGT. CDR3 DNA: TGTGCCAGCAGTAACCCCGGACGGGACTACGAGCAGTACTTC. Amino acids: CASSNPGRDYEQYF.

The chain employs TRBV5-8 and TRBJ1-3, with 8 bases that match TRBD1. The CDR3 length is 14 residues. V lost 5 bases and J lost 6; bases outside the gene matches: 7. Germline-derived CDR1 and CDR2 are SGHTS and YDEGEE. The CDR3 DNA follows: TGTGCCAGCAGAGACCGACAGGGGACAAACACCATATATTTT. Its translation is CASRDRQGTNTIYF.

The chain joins TRBV7-2 to TRBJ2-2, with 8 bases matching TRBD2. Germline CDR1 is SGHTA and CDR2 is FQGNSA. The CDR3 is 14 amino acids. V trimming: 3 bases; J trimming: 6 bases; junction bases outside the gene matches: 3. The CDR3 protein is CASSFRRGAGELFF. CDR3 nucleotide sequence: TGTGCCAGCAGCTTCAGGCGGGGGGCCGGGGAGCTGTTTTTT.

The rearrangement joins TRBV18 to TRBJ1-1, with TRBD1 as a possible D gene (5 bases). Germline CDR1 and CDR2: KGHSH and LQKENI. With 3 bases removed from V and 3 bases from J, the gap between germline ends came to 17 bases. This CDR3 comprises 16 residues. CDR3 amino acids: CASSPSWRGDDTEAFF. DNA for the CDR3: TGTGCCAGCTCACCCTCCTGGCGGGGCGATGACACTGAAGCTTTCTTT.

The chain links TRBV9 to TRBJ1-1; possibly TRBD1 for D (5 bases). CDR3 length: 15 amino acids. The V gene lost 0 bases and the J gene lost 2 bases, with 11 bases spanning the gap. Germline CDR1 reads SGDLS; CDR2 reads YYNGEE. CDR3 nucleotides: TGTGCCAGCAGCGTAGAGTTGGGACGAAACACTGAAGCTTTCTTT. Translating it yields CASSVELGRNTEAFF.

The chain carries TRBV6-5 and TRBJ1-2; D is ambiguous. The CDR3 runs 13 residues. Germline-derived CDR1 and CDR2 are MNHEY and SVGAGI. With 2 bases removed from V and 5 bases from J, the gap between germline ends came to 9 bases. As DNA, the CDR3 is TGTGCCAGCAGTTACGGTCCGGTTTATGGCTACACCTTC. It yields the protein CASSYGPVYGYTF.

V is TRBV6-5 and J is TRBJ1-5; 8 positions agree with TRBD1. CDR1 is MNHEY, CDR2 SVGAGI, per germline. V shed 7 bases, J shed 6 bases, and the junction held 8 bases outside the gene matches. This CDR3 is 14 amino acids long. The chain's CDR3 is CASKSGQGSQPQHF. Written as DNA, the CDR3 is TGTGCCAGCAAAAGTGGACAGGGTAGTCAGCCCCAGCATTTT.

This chain links TRBV14 with TRBJ2-7; unclear D gene. This CDR3 has 13 amino acids. V was cut by 7 bases and J by 0 bases, with 10 bases left in between. Germline CDR1 SGHDN, CDR2 FVKESK. The CDR3 loop reads CASKVSSSYEQYF. Written as DNA, the CDR3 is TGTGCCAGCAAGGTTAGCAGCTCCTACGAGCAGTACTTC.

This sequence joins TRBV18 and TRBJ1-1; possibly TRBD1 for D (5 bases). The V end lost 1 base, the J end lost 0 bases, and 9 bases lay between the germline ends. The CDR3 has 15 residues. CDR1 and CDR2 from the germline V gene are KGHSH and LQKENI. CDR3 DNA sequence: TGTGCCAGCTCACCACAACAGGAAATGAACACTGAAGCTTTCTTT. The encoded protein is CASSPQQEMNTEAFF.

The gene calls are TRBV5-5 and TRBJ2-3; D remains unclear. Germline V gene lookup returns CDR1 SGHKS and CDR2 YYEKEE (reference sequence). Deletions cut 5 bases from V and 2 bases from J, with 15 bases between. The length of the CDR3 is 15 residues. The CDR3 nucleotides are TGTGCCAGCAGACCGGCTGGCCGACCCACAGATACGCAGTATTTT. Translation: CASRPAGRPTDTQYF.

J is TRBJ1-2 and V is TRBV11-2, with D possibly matching TRBD1 (5 bases). The CDR3 has 18 residues. The germline V gene encodes CDR1 SGHAT and CDR2 FQNNGV. V lost 0 bases and J lost 4, with 21 bases in between. CDR3 loop: CASSLDIARQTAGYGYTF. CDR3 nucleotide sequence: TGTGCCAGCAGCTTAGATATTGCCAGACAGACGGCGGGCTATGGCTACACCTTC.